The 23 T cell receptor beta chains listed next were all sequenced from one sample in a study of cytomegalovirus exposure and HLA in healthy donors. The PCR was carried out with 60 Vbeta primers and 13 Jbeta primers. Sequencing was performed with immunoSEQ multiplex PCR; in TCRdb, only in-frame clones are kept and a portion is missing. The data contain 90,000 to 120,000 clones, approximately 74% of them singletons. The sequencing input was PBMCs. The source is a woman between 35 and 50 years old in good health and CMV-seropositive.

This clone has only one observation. The CDR3 loop is CAWSVERGGLLFF. The CDR3 DNA is TGTGCCTGGAGTGTGGAAAGGGGGGGATTACTGTTTTTT. This chain links TRBV30 with TRBJ1-4, with D maybe TRBD1 (6 bases). The CDR3 spans 13 residues. CDR1 is GTSNPN, CDR2 SVGIG, per germline (reference sequence). Trimming took 0 bases from V and 13 from J, leaving 15 bases between them.

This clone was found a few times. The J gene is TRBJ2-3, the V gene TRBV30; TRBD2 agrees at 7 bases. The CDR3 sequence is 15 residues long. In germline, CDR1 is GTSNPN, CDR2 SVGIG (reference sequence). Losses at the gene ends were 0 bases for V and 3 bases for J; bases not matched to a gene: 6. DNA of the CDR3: TGTGCCTGGAGTGTCGGGAGCGGGGAAACAGATACGCAGTATTTT. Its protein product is CAWSVGSGETDTQYF.

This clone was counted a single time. The CDR3 DNA is TGTGCCAGCAGTTCCTCGTACTACGTCGGCTACACCTTC. This codes for CASSSSYYVGYTF. The chain links TRBV27 to TRBJ1-2; no firm D call. This CDR3 contains 13 residues. V lost 4 bases and J 8 bases, leaving 14 bases between the germline ends. The germline CDR1 and CDR2 sequences are MNHEY and SMNVEV (reference sequence).

CDR3 sequence: CASRSPGNYGYTF. As DNA, the CDR3 is TGTGCCAGTAGATCCCCGGGTAACTATGGCTACACCTTC. The chain uses TRBV19 and TRBJ1-2; D unresolved. Per the germline V gene, CDR1 is LNHDA and CDR2 is SQIVND (reference sequence). V gave up 6 bases and J gave up 1 base, with 9 bases separating them. The CDR3 has 13 residues.

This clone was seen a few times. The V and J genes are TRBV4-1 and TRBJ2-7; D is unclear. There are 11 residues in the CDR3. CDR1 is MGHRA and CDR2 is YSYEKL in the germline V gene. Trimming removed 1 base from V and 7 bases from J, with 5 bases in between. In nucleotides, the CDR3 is TGCGCCAGCAGCCAAGGGCTGGAGCAGTACTTC. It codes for CASSQGLEQYF.

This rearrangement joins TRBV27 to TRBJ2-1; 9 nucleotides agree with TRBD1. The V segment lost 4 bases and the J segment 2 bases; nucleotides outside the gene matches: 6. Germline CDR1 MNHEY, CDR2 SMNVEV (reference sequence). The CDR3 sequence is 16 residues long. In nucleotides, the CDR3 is TGTGCCAGCAGTTGGGCCTACAGGGGGCCCTACAATGAGCAGTTCTTC. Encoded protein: CASSWAYRGPYNEQFF.

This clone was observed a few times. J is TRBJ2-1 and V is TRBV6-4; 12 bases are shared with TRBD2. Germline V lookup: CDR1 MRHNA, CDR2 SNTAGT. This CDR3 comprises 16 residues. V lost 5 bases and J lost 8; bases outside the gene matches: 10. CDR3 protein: CASSTHLAGGQDEQFF. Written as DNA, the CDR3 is TGTGCCAGCAGTACCCATCTAGCGGGGGGGCAGGATGAGCAGTTCTTC.

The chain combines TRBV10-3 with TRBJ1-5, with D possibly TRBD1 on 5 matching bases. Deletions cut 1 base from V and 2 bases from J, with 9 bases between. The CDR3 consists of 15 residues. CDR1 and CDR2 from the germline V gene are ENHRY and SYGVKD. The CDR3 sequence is CAISEWGEGNQPQHF. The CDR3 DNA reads TGTGCCATCAGTGAGTGGGGGGAGGGCAATCAGCCCCAGCATTTT.

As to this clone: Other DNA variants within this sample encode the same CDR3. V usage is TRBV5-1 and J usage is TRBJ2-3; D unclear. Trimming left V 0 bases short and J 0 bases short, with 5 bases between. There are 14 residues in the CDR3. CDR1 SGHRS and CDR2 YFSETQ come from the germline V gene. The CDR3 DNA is TGCGCCAGCAGCTTGGAGCTCAGCACAGATACGCAGTATTTT. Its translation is CASSLELSTDTQYF.

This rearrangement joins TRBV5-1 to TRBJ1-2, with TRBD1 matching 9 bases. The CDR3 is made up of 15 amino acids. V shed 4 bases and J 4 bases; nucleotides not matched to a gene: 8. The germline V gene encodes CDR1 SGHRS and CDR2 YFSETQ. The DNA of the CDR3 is TGCGCCAGCAGCCTCGATATGACAGGGGGCTATGGCTACACCTTC. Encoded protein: CASSLDMTGGYGYTF.

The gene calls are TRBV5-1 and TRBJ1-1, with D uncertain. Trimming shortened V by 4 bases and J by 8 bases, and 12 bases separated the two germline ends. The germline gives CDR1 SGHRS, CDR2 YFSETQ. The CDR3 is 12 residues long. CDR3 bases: TGCGCCAGCAGCACTCCACCCCAAGAAGCTTTCTTT. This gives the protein CASSTPPQEAFF.

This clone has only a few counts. CDR3 coding DNA: TGTGCCAGCAGGCCCGACAGGGGGCAAAGCTATGGCTACACCTTC. It encodes CASRPDRGQSYGYTF. The V gene is TRBV2, the J gene TRBJ1-2, with 10 positions matching TRBD1. Trimming at V came to 6 bases and at J to 4 bases, leaving 8 bases not matched to a gene. This CDR3 has 15 amino acids. Looked up from germline, CDR1 is SNHLY and CDR2 is FYNNEI.

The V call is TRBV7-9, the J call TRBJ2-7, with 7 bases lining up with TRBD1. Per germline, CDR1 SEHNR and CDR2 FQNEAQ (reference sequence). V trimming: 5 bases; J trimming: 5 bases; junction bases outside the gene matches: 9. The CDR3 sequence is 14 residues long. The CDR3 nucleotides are TGTGCCAGCAGCCCAACGGACAGGTCGAACGAGCAGTACTTC. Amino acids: CASSPTDRSNEQYF.

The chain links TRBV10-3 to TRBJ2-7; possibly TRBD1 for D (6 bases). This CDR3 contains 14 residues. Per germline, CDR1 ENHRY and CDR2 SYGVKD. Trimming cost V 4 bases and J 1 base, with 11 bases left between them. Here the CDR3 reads CAISASGVSYEQYF. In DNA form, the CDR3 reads TGTGCCATCAGTGCCTCAGGGGTATCCTACGAGCAGTACTTC.

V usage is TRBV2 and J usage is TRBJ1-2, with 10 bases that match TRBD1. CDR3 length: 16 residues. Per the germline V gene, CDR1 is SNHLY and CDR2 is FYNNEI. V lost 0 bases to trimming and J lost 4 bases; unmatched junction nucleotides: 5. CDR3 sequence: CASSEAPGTGAYGYTF. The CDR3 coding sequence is TGTGCCAGCAGTGAAGCGCCGGGGACAGGGGCCTATGGCTACACCTTC.

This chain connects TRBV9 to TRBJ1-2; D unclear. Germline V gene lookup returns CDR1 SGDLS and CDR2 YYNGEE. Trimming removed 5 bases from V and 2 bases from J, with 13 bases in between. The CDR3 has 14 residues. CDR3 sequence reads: CASSTNEVNYGYTF. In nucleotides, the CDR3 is TGTGCCAGCAGTACAAACGAGGTGAACTATGGCTACACCTTC.

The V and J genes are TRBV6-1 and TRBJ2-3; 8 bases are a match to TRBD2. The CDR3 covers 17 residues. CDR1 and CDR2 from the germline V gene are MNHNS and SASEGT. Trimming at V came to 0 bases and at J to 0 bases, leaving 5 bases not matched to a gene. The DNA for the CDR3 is TGTGCCAGCAGTGAAGCGCTAGCGGGTCGTAGCACAGATACGCAGTATTTT. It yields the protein CASSEALAGRSTDTQYF.

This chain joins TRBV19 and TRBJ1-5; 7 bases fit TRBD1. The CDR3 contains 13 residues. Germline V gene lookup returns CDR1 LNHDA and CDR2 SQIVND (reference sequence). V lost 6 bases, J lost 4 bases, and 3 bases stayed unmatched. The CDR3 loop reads CASSRQGNQPQHF. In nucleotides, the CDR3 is TGTGCCAGTAGCCGACAGGGAAATCAGCCCCAGCATTTT.

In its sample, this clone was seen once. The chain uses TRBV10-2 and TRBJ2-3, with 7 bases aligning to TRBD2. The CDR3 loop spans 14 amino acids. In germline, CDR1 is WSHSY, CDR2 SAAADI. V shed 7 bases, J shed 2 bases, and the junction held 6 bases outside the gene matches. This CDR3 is CASKWEGPTDTQYF. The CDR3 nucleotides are TGCGCCAGCAAGTGGGAGGGACCCACAGATACGCAGTATTTT.

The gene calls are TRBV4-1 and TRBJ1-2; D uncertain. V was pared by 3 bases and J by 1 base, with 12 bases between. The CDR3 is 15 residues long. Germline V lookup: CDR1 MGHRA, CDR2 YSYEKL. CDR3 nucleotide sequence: TGCGCCAGCAGCCAGGCCGGGGTTCTTAACTATGGCTACACCTTC. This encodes CASSQAGVLNYGYTF.

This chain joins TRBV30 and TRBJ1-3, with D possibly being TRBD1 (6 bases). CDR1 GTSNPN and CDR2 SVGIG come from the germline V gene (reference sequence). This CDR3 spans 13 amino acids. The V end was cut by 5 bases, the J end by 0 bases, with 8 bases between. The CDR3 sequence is CAWETGSGNTIYF. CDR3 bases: TGTGCCTGGGAGACAGGCTCTGGAAACACCATATATTTT.

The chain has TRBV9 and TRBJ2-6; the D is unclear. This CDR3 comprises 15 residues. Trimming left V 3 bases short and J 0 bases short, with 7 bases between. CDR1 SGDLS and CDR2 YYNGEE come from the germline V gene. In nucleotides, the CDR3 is TGTGCCAGCAGCGCCCGGAGCTCTGGGGCCAACGTCCTGACTTTC. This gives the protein CASSARSSGANVLTF.

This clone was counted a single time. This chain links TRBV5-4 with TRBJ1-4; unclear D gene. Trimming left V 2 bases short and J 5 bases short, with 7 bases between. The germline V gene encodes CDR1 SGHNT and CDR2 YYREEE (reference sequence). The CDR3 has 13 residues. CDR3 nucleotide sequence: TGTGCCAGCAGCTTTACAGAAAATGAAAAACTGTTTTTT. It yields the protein CASSFTENEKLFF.